This T cell receptor beta chain was recorded in a study of shared clonotypes between healthy human individuals. CDR1 and CDR2 (germline): GTSNPN, SVGIG (reference sequence). V shed 3 bases and J shed 5 bases, with 19 bases lying between them. The CDR3 extends over 15 amino acids. Study findings and constraints: Richness estimates generally favored naive over memory subsets.

On this clone: The antigen remains undetermined.

The donors were adults (healthy and HIV-negative) with no recent acute infections or vaccinations. Everyone who donated was a Caucasian adult who lived in Nashville, Tennessee. Profiling relied on immunoSEQ multiplex PCR, and the TCRdb table lists in-frame clones only, not all of them. The sample lists 2 million to 2.5 million clones, about 92% occurring once. The chain employs TRBV30 and TRBJ2-5, with D perhaps TRBD2 (6 bases). This TCR was sampled from a young man in good health. Some clones in this sample may be carry-over from other donors' samples. Sequenced material: naive CD4+ T cells from PBMCs. As for subset: CD45RA+ positively selected. The CDR3 protein is CAWSIGYSGWETQYF. The CDR3 DNA reads TGTGCCTGGAGCATTGGCTATAGCGGCTGGGAGACCCAGTACTTC.